The clone carrying this T cell receptor (beta chain) has only a few counts. Its antigen is as yet unknown. Other DNA sequences from this sample encode an identical CDR3 as well. V dropped 0 bases and J dropped 4 bases, with 4 bases sitting between them. The CDR3 is 13 residues long. Germline CDR1 ENHRY, CDR2 SYGVKD. The data are from a study of beta chain features in type 1 diabetes. The overall study: Cell yields, gender and age were comparable in patients and healthy donors.

One heparinised blood draw averaging roughly 100 mL was given by each donor. Sequenced material consisted of expressed TCRB transcripts (all of the isolated RNA was reverse transcribed). Repertoires were generated with immunoSEQ multiplex PCR, while TCRdb's copy carries only in-frame clones and drops some. The sample records 900,000 or so clones, roughly 16% being singletons. Study results and caveats: It was not settled here whether HLA type affects TCRB rearrangement. Cells with high TCR expression could be over-represented by cDNA sequencing.

The V gene is TRBV10-3, the J gene TRBJ2-1; D gene uncertain. The sequence came from a woman between 18 and 29 years old in good health. Sequencing used naive CD4+ T cells from blood. The CDR3 loop is CAISESGYNEQFF. The DNA of the CDR3 is TGTGCCATCAGTGAGTCGGGGTACAATGAGCAGTTCTTC.